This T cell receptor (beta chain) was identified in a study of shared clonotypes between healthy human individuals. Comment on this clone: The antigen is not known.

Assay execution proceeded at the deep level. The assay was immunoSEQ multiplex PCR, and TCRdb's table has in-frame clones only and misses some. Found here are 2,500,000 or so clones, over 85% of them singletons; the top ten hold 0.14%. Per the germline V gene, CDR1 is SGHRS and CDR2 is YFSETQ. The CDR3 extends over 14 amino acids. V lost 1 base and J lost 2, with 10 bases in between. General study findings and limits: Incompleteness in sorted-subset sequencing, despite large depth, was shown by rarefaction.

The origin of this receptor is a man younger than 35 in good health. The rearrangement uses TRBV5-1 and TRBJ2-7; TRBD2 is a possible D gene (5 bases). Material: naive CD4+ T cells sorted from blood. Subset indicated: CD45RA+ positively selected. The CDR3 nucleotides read TGCGCCAGCAGCTTGTTCCCCGGGGCCTACGAGCAGTACTTC. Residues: CASSLFPGAYEQYF.